A selection of T cell receptor beta chains follows, all from one sample in a study of spatial heterogeneity in lung cancer. One entry per CDR3 protein, called by TCRdb with MiXCR from the 5' RACE reads. The data hold 8,000 to 9,500 distinct CDR3 sequences, with about 4.5% observed a single time. The sequences come from lung tumor tissue, collected at surgery. Receptor source: a female donor with early-stage non-small cell lung cancer. CDR3s leave out the opening cysteine and the closing phenylalanine or tryptophan. Clone size, where shown, is once, few, many, or a class for clones that have expanded.

V gene	clone size	CDR3 protein
TRBV6-6	many	ASLGDFQPQH
TRBV20-1	many	SATIGTRDLYNEQF
TRBV19	many	ASRPTGDLYEQY
TRBV20-1	many	SASQLAGGEGEQF
TRBV20-1	few	SATSGILYEQY
TRBV7-3	few	ASSRTGLAGVGEQF
TRBV11-2	many	ASSQGVGTGLADTQY
TRBV12-3/TRBV12-4	medium-sized	ASSPHIGTEQY
TRBV7-3	many	ASSLDRGSSQY
TRBV28	medium-sized	ASSTLTGHQPQH
TRBV7-3	many	ASSLGTSAVDEQF
TRBV7-3	large	ASSQGLAETQY
TRBV5-1	medium-sized	ASSSDRLGGYT
TRBV3-1	few	ASSQDLSGSTDTQY
TRBV27	many	ASSLDRPTGGSNQPQH
TRBV29-1	few	SVGVPGGVTQY
TRBV21-1	many	ASSRGAF
TRBV7-9	-	ASSGWQETQY
TRBV29-1	few	SVVATYEQY
TRBV30	many	AWVGLAGTEQF
TRBV13	many	ASSFGGTANTEAF
TRBV4-2	many	ASTKNRGQGVYSSGNTIY
TRBV14	many	ASSRDSMGEQY